Below, one T cell receptor beta chain is given with its context. This sample is drawn from a study of blood T cell repertoires in COVID-19. Methods used by the authors: Reference gene primer amplification yielded estimated nucleated cell counts. Generated by immunoSEQ multiplex PCR, the TCRdb table keeps only in-frame clones and is missing some. V, J and clone size are those of that table, while D and trimming were read from the DNA. The data contain approximately 25,000 clones, 80% to 90% of them singletons. V was shortened by 2 bases and J by 0 bases, with 10 bases between the two germline ends. The CDR3 contains 15 residues. Germline V CDR1 and CDR2: LNHDA, SQIVND (reference sequence).

V and J are TRBV19 and TRBJ1-1; D gene unclear. This TCR came from a man aged 50 to 59 with active COVID-19. Material for sequencing was peripheral blood. The CDR3 DNA sequence: TGTGCCAGTAGTATAACAGCTCTCATGAACACTGAAGCTTTCTTT. Residues: CASSITALMNTEAFF.